The next 29 T cell receptor beta chains were all read from a single sample in a study of T cell responses to AZD1222 COVID-19 vaccine. Here immunoSEQ multiplex PCR was the method, and the copy in TCRdb shows in-frame clones only, minus some. In the table there are over 100,000 clones, 87% of which are singletons. Specimen: peripheral blood, collected on day 0 of AZD1222 vaccination. The receptors derive from an adult in good health.

The chain carries TRBV6-8 and TRBJ1-2, with D unresolved. This CDR3 has 14 residues. V shed 8 bases and J shed 4 bases, with 17 bases lying between them. Germline V gene lookup returns CDR1 MNHGY and CDR2 SAAAGT. CDR3 amino acids: CASVRGVSSYGYTF. The CDR3 nucleotides are TGTGCCAGCGTTCGTGGGGTATCCAGCTATGGCTACACCTTC.

This clone has only one observation. The chain uses TRBV4-1 and TRBJ1-5, with D uncertain. Germline lookup yields CDR1 MGHRA and CDR2 YSYEKL. V was clipped by 1 base and J by 5 bases, with 12 bases between them. The CDR3 consists of 15 residues. The CDR3 sequence: CASSQVLGSYQPQHF. As DNA, the CDR3 is TGCGCCAGCAGCCAAGTTCTAGGGAGTTATCAGCCCCAGCATTTT.

The chain uses TRBV7-9 and TRBJ1-6; 7 bases are a match to TRBD1. The germline CDR1 and CDR2 sequences are SEHNR and FQNEAQ (reference sequence). The CDR3 spans 15 residues. V gave up 5 bases and J gave up 6 bases; unmatched junction bases: 7. This chain's CDR3 is CASSPNGQVNSPLHF. The DNA for the CDR3 is TGTGCCAGCAGCCCAAATGGACAGGTTAATTCACCCCTCCACTTT.

The chain joins TRBV6-5 to TRBJ2-5, with a possible D match to TRBD2 (6 bases). The length of the CDR3 is 14 residues. In germline, CDR1 is MNHEY, CDR2 SVGAGI. Trimming pared 5 bases from V and 5 bases from J, leaving 15 bases between. The CDR3 bases are TGTGCCAGCAGTCGTTCGGGACTTAGGGAGACCCAGTACTTC. As protein: CASSRSGLRETQYF.

The chain has TRBV28 and TRBJ2-3; 8 positions agree with TRBD2. Trimming took 6 bases from V and 5 from J; bases not matched to a gene: 4. This CDR3 is built from 13 residues. Looked up from germline, CDR1 is MDHEN and CDR2 is SYDVKM. The DNA of the CDR3 is TGTGCCAGCAGGCCGGGGGGGCGAGATACGCAGTATTTT. Protein sequence: CASRPGGRDTQYF.

The V gene is TRBV28, the J gene TRBJ1-2; D perhaps matches TRBD1 (5 bases). V dropped 3 bases and J dropped 3 bases, with 8 bases sitting between them. This CDR3 contains 13 residues. Germline V gives CDR1 MDHEN, CDR2 SYDVKM. CDR3 region: CASSLRGHYGYTF. CDR3 sequence (DNA): TGTGCCAGCAGTTTGAGGGGCCACTATGGCTACACCTTC.

The chain has TRBV12-2 and TRBJ2-3. TRBV12-2 constitutes a pseudogene. There are 15 residues in the CDR3. This CDR3 is CASRLGVVFLDTQYF. Here the CDR3 DNA reads TGTGCAAGTCGCTTAGGGGTAGTCTTCCTAGATACGCAGTATTTT.

V is TRBV3-1 (or the pseudogene TRBV3-2) and J is TRBJ1-1; no definite D call. Germline loops: CDR1 LGHDT, CDR2 YNNKEL (reference sequence). The V end was cut by 4 bases, the J end by 1 base, with 13 bases between. This CDR3 has 15 amino acids. This CDR3 reads CASSLLSTGNTEAFF. CDR3 DNA: TGTGCCAGCAGCCTACTTTCTACTGGGAACACTGAAGCTTTCTTT.

The chain uses TRBV7-2 and TRBJ2-1, with 9 bases aligning to TRBD2. CDR1 SGHTA and CDR2 FQGNSA come from the germline V gene. This CDR3 has 15 residues. J was trimmed by 0 bases and V by 3 bases; bases with no gene match: 0. CDR3 sequence: CASSFSGSSYNEQFF. The CDR3 bases are TGTGCCAGCAGCTTTAGCGGGAGCTCCTACAATGAGCAGTTCTTC.

At least ten counts were recorded for this clone. V gene TRBV2 combines with J gene TRBJ2-7, with D unresolved. CDR1 is SNHLY, CDR2 FYNNEI, per germline. V lost 5 bases, J lost 6 bases, and 14 bases lay in between. The CDR3 is 13 residues long. The CDR3 sequence: CASSPSSWGEQYF. The CDR3 DNA is TGTGCCAGCAGTCCATCTTCTTGGGGCGAGCAGTACTTC.

This clone appeared a single time. CDR3 sequence reads: CASRSHPQASLNTEAFF. In DNA form, the CDR3 reads TGCGCCAGCAGATCTCACCCACAAGCCTCCTTGAACACTGAAGCTTTCTTT. This chain links TRBV10-2 with TRBJ1-1; D not resolved. V was trimmed by 6 bases and J by 0 bases, leaving 20 bases between them. The germline gives CDR1 WSHSY, CDR2 SAAADI. The CDR3 sequence is 17 residues long.

CDR3 nucleotide sequence: TGCGCCAGCAGTGAGTACAGGACAGGGAGCTCCTACAATGAGCAGTTCTTC. Translated, it gives CASSEYRTGSSYNEQFF. The genes are TRBV10-1 and TRBJ2-1; 8 positions agree with TRBD1. The germline gives CDR1 WNHNN, CDR2 SYGVQD (reference sequence). V shed 1 base and J 0 bases; nucleotides not matched to a gene: 5. This CDR3 has 17 amino acids.

This clone was found once. V and J are TRBV19 and TRBJ1-2; D unclear. Between the trimmed V and J ends, which lost 5 bases and 3 bases, there was a span of 16 bases. Germline V lookup: CDR1 LNHDA, CDR2 SQIVND (reference sequence). The CDR3 consists of 15 residues. The CDR3 region has the DNA TGTGCCAGTAGTGCCTCGGTGGGATCGGACTATGGCTACACCTTC. Translation: CASSASVGSDYGYTF.

The sample holds one count of this clone. The chain has TRBV12-3 or TRBV12-4 and TRBJ1-2; tentative D call: TRBD1 (5 bases). V was shortened by 9 bases and J by 3 bases, with 14 bases between the two germline ends. The CDR3 loop spans 13 amino acids. The CDR3 coding sequence is TGTGCCAGTGGAGAGACAGAGTACTATGGCTACACCTTC. It codes for CASGETEYYGYTF.

A few counts support this clone. CDR3 sequence reads: CASNRSGANVLTF. The CDR3 DNA follows: TGTGCCAGCAACAGGAGTGGGGCCAACGTCCTGACTTTC. J is TRBJ2-6 and V is TRBV28; TRBD1 might be the D (5 bases). Germline lookup yields CDR1 MDHEN and CDR2 SYDVKM. V shed 7 bases and J shed 3 bases, with 7 bases lying between them. The CDR3 consists of 13 residues.

This clone has a single count. The V gene is TRBV27, the J gene TRBJ1-5; 7 bases fit TRBD1. Per germline, CDR1 MNHEY and CDR2 SMNVEV (reference sequence). The CDR3 consists of 14 residues. J lost 7 bases, V lost 4 bases, and 7 bases had no gene match. The CDR3 DNA reads TGTGCCAGCAGTTCAAGGACAGGAGCGCAGCCCCAGCATTTT. Translation: CASSSRTGAQPQHF.

In its sample, this clone was seen a few times. V is TRBV10-3 and J is TRBJ2-7; 10 bases line up with TRBD2. The junction had 6 bases not matched to a gene; V was cut back by 7 bases and J by 6 bases. The CDR3 is 13 amino acids. The germline gives CDR1 ENHRY, CDR2 SYGVKD. In DNA form, the CDR3 reads TGTGCCATCAAGGCAGCGGGAGGGGCCGAGCAGTACTTC. Its protein product is CAIKAAGGAEQYF.

The chain links TRBV19 to TRBJ2-5, with 13 bases matching TRBD2. After removal of 9 bases from V and 5 bases from J, the junction contained 6 bases not matched to a gene. The V gene's germline CDR1 is LNHDA and CDR2 SQIVND (reference sequence). The CDR3 consists of 14 residues. CDR3 in DNA: TGTGCCAGCACTAGCGGGAGGGTCAAGGAGACCCAGTACTTC. It encodes CASTSGRVKETQYF. The whole variable domain, filled in from reference TRBV19 and TRBJ2-5, reads DGGITQSPKYLFRKEGQNVTLSCEQNLNHDAMYWYRQDPGQGLRLIYYSQIVNDFQKGDIAEGYSVSREKKESFPLTVTSAQKNPTAFYLCASTSGRVKETQYFGPGTRLLVL.

The chain couples TRBV3-1 (or the pseudogene TRBV3-2) to TRBJ2-1, with TRBD1 as a possible D gene (5 bases). From germline, CDR1 is LGHDT and CDR2 YNNKEL (reference sequence). Deletions cut 3 bases from V and 8 bases from J, with 5 bases between. The CDR3 totals 11 residues. CDR3 sequence reads: CASSHRDEQFF. Here the CDR3 DNA reads TGTGCCAGCAGCCACAGGGATGAGCAGTTCTTC.

V gene TRBV11-2 combines with J gene TRBJ2-3; 8 positions match TRBD2. V dropped 4 bases and J dropped 0; count of bases not matched to a gene: 6. CDR1 and CDR2 from the germline V gene are SGHAT and FQNNGV. The length of the CDR3 is 16 residues. In DNA form, the CDR3 reads TGTGCCAGCAGCTCCTATAGCGGGACTAGCACAGATACGCAGTATTTT. Protein sequence: CASSSYSGTSTDTQYF. The full variable domain, completed using reference TRBV11-2 and TRBJ2-3, is EAGVAQSPRYKIIEKRQSVAFWCNPISGHATLYWYQQILGQGPKLLIQFQNNGVVDDSQLPKDRFSAERLKGVDSTLKIQPAKLEDSAVYLCASSSYSGTSTDTQYFGPGTRLTVL.

The V gene is TRBV7-8, the J gene TRBJ1-4; no firm D call. The CDR3 consists of 15 residues. Germline-derived CDR1 and CDR2 are SGHVS and FQNEAQ. V lost 2 bases, J lost 8 bases, and 15 bases lay in between. CDR3 in amino acids: CASSLLGGLGEKLFF. In nucleotides, the CDR3 is TGTGCCAGCAGCTTATTAGGAGGACTGGGGGAAAAACTGTTTTTT.

The chain employs TRBV15 and TRBJ2-6; TRBD1 or TRBD2 may be the D gene (5 bases each). Germline CDR1 and CDR2: LNHNV and YYDKDF (reference sequence). Trimming removed 3 bases from V and 3 bases from J, with 12 bases in between. The CDR3 runs to 16 residues. CDR3 region: CATSSVRGLGANVLTF. In DNA, the CDR3 is TGTGCCACCAGCAGCGTGAGGGGTCTTGGGGCCAACGTCCTGACTTTC.

This clone is classed as medium-sized. One end of the junction is discordant with germline, which a read error may explain. This chain links TRBV2 with TRBJ2-1; TRBD2 agrees at 13 bases. CDR1 and CDR2 (germline): SNHLY, FYNNEI. The length of the CDR3 is 18 residues. CDR3 DNA sequence: TGTGCCAGCAGCGAAGGCCCACTAGCGGGGGGGCCGGGCAATGAGCAGTTCTTC. Its translation is CASSEGPLAGGPGNEQFF.

The chain combines TRBV11-2 with TRBJ1-2; D is undetermined. The V end lost 1 base, the J end lost 4 bases, and 10 bases lay between the germline ends. CDR3 length: 14 residues. Looked up from germline, CDR1 is SGHAT and CDR2 is FQNNGV. The CDR3 region has the DNA TGTGCCAGCAGCTTAGTTAGGTCGACCTATGGCTACACCTTC. Protein sequence: CASSLVRSTYGYTF.

The chain couples TRBV7-9 to TRBJ2-3; D remains ambiguous. The V end was cut by 3 bases, the J end by 3 bases, with 7 bases between. The CDR3 contains 13 residues. CDR1 and CDR2 (germline): SEHNR, FQNEAQ (reference sequence). CDR3 bases: TGTGCCAGCAGCTTCCAGAGAACAGATACGCAGTATTTT. This encodes CASSFQRTDTQYF. Based on the CDR3 plus reference TRBV7-9 and TRBJ2-3, the full variable domain is DTGVSQNPRHKITKRGQNVTFRCDPISEHNRLYWYRQTLGQGPEFLTYFQNEAQLEKSRLLSDRFSAERPKGSFSTLEIQRTEQGDSAMYLCASSFQRTDTQYFGPGTRLTVL.

The rearrangement links TRBV28 to TRBJ1-4; possible D gene TRBD1, 5 bases. The CDR3 is 13 amino acids. The germline CDR1 and CDR2 sequences are MDHEN and SYDVKM. Trimming shortened V by 10 bases and J by 5 bases, and 14 bases separated the two germline ends. The CDR3 is CATEGPPNEKLFF. The CDR3 DNA reads TGTGCCACTGAGGGGCCTCCGAATGAAAAACTGTTTTTT.

The chain is built from TRBV19 and TRBJ2-7; no firm D call. Trimming took 6 bases from V and 6 from J, leaving 12 bases between them. The CDR3 sequence is 12 residues long. Germline V gene sequence: CDR1 LNHDA, CDR2 SQIVND (reference sequence). CDR3 coding DNA: TGTGCCAGTAGCCCCCTATCGGGCGAGCAGTACTTC. It codes for CASSPLSGEQYF.

The chain links TRBV4-2 to TRBJ1-1; 8 nucleotides match TRBD1. This CDR3 contains 16 residues. The germline gives CDR1 LGHNA, CDR2 YNFKEQ. Losses at the gene ends were 4 bases for V and 7 bases for J; bases not matched to a gene: 14. CDR3 sequence reads: CASSPLTGQGGGEAFF. The DNA of the CDR3 is TGTGCCAGCAGCCCACTCACCGGACAGGGTGGTGGTGAAGCTTTCTTT.

As concerns this clone: One end of the junction fails to match germline, which may point to a read error. This rearrangement joins TRBV7-7 to TRBJ1-1; TRBD1 matches 7 bases. Per the germline V gene, CDR1 is SSHAT and CDR2 is FNYEAQ (reference sequence). This CDR3 comprises 15 residues. CDR3 DNA: TGTGCTAGCAGCCCCTGGACAGGCGGCGGGACTGAAGCTTTCTTT. Residues: CASSPWTGGGTEAFF.